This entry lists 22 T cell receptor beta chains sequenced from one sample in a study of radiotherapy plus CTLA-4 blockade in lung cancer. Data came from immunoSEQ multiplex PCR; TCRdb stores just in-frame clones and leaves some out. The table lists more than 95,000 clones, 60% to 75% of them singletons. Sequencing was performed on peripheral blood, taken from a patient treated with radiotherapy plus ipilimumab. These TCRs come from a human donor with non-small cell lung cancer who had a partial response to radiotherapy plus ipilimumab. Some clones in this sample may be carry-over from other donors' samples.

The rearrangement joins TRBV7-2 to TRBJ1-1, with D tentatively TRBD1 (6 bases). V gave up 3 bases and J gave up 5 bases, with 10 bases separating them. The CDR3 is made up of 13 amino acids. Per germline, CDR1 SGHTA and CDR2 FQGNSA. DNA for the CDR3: TGTGCCAGCAGCTTTGCGGGGGCGACTGAAGCTTTCTTT. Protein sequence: CASSFAGATEAFF.

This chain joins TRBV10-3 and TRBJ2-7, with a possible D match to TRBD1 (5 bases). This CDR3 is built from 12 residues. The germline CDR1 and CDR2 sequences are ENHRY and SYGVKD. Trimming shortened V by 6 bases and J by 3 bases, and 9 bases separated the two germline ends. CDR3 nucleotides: TGTGCCATCAGGGATACAGGCTACGAGCAGTACTTC. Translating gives CAIRDTGYEQYF.

CDR3 amino acids: CASSSSGAYGYTF. CDR3 in DNA: TGTGCCAGCAGCTCCTCGGGTGCCTATGGCTACACCTTC. V usage is TRBV7-2 and J usage is TRBJ1-2; D unresolved. CDR3 length: 13 residues. Trimming cost V 4 bases and J 4 bases, with 10 bases left between them. The germline gives CDR1 SGHTA, CDR2 FQGNSA. Filled out from reference TRBV7-2 and TRBJ1-2, the complete variable domain reads GAGVSQSPSNKVTEKGKDVELRCDPISGHTALYWYRQSLGQGLEFLIYFQGNSAPDKSGLPSDRFSAERTGGSVSTLTIQRTQQEDSAVYLCASSSSGAYGYTFGSGTRLTVV.

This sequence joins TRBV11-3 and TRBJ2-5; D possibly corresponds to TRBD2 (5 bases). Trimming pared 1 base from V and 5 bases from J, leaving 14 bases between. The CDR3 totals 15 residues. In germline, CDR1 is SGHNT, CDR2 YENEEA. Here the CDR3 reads CASSLGGPNGETQYF. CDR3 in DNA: TGTGCCAGCAGCTTAGGCGGGCCCAATGGGGAGACCCAGTACTTC.

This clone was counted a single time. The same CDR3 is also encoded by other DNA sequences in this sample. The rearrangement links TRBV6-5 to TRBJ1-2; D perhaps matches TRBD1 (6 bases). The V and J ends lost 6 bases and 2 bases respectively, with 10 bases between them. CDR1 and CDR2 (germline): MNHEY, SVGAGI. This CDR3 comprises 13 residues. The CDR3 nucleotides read TGTGCCAGCAGACGACAGGCCAACTATGGCTACACCTTC. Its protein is CASRRQANYGYTF.

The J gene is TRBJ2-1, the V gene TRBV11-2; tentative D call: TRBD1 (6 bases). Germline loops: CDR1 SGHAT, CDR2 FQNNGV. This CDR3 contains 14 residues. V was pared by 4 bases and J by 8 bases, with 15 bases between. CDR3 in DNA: TGTGCCAGCAGCTCACAGGGTGGGAGATATGAGCAGTTCTTC. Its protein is CASSSQGGRYEQFF.

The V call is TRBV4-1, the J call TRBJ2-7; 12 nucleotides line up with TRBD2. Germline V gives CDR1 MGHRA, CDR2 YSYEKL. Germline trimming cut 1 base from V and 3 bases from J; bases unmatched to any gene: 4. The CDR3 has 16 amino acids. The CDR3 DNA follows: TGCGCCAGCAGCCAAGGGCCGGGACTAGCGGGCTACGAGCAGTACTTC. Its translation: CASSQGPGLAGYEQYF.

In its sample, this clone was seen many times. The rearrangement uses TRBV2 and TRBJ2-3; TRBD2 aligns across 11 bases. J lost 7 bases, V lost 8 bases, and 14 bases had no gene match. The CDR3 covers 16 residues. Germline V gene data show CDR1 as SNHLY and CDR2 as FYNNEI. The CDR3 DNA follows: TGTGCCAGCTCTGGTCAGTCGACTAGCGGGGCTAATACGCAGTATTTT. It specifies CASSGQSTSGANTQYF.

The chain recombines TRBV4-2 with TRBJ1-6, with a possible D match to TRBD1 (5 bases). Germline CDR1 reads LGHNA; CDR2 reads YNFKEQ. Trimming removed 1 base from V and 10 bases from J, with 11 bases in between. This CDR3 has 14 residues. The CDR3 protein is CASSQGGAYSPLHF. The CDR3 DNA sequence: TGTGCCAGCAGCCAAGGCGGGGCGTACTCACCCCTCCACTTT.

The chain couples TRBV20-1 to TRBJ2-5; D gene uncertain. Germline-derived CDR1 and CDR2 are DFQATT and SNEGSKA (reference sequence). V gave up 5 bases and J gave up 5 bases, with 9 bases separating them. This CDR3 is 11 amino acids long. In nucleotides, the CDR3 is TGCAGTGCTCCATTACTGGAGACCCAGTACTTC. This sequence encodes CSAPLLETQYF.

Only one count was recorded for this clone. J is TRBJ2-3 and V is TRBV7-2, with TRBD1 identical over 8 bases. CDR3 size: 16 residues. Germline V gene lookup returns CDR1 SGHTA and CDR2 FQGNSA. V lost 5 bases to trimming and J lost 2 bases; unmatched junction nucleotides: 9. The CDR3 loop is CASSPMTGVATDTQYF. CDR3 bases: TGTGCCAGCAGCCCGATGACAGGGGTGGCCACAGATACGCAGTATTTT.

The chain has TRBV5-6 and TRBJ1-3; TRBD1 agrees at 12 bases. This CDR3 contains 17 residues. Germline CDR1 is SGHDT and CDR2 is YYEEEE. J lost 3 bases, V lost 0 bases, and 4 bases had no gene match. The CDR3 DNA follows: TGTGCCAGCAGCTTGGAGGGACAGGGGGCTTTTGGAAACACCATATATTTT. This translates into CASSLEGQGAFGNTIYF. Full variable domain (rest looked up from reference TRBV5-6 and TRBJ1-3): DAGVTQSPTHLIKTRGQQVTLRCSPKSGHDTVSWYQQALGQGPQFIFQYYEEEERQRGNFPDRFSGHQFPNYSSELNVNALLLGDSALYLCASSLEGQGAFGNTIYFGEGSWLTVV.

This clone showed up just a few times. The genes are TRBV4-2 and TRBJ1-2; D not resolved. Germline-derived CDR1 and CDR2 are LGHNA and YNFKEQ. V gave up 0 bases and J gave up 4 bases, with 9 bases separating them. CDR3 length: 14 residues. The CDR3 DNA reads TGTGCCAGCAGCCAAGACCTCGGTCCCTATGGCTACACCTTC. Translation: CASSQDLGPYGYTF.

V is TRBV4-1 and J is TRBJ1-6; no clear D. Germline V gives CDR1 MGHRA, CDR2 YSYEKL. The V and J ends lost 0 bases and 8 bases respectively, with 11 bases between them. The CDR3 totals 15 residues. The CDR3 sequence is CASSQELQAYSPLHF. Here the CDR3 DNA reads TGCGCCAGCAGCCAAGAGCTCCAGGCATATTCACCCCTCCACTTT.

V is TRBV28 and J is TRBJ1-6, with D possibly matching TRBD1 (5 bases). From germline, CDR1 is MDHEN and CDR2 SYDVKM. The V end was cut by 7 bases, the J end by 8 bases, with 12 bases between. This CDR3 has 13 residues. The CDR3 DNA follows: TGTGCCAGCACCCGAACAGGCTATTCACCCCTCCACTTT. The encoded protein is CASTRTGYSPLHF. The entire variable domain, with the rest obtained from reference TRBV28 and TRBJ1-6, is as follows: DVKVTQSSRYLVKRTGEKVFLECVQDMDHENMFWYRQDPGLGLRLIYFSYDVKMKEKGDIPEGYSVSREKKERFSLILESASTNQTSMYLCASTRTGYSPLHFGNGTRLTVT.

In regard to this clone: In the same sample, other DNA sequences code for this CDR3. The CDR3 sequence: CASSPTGRETQYF. The DNA of the CDR3 is TGTGCCAGCAGCCCGACAGGGAGGGAGACCCAGTACTTC. The rearrangement uses TRBV7-9 and TRBJ2-5; a weak D match, TRBD1 (7 bases). This CDR3 has 13 residues. Trimming took off 5 bases at V and 5 bases at J, with 12 bases between the two ends. Germline lookup yields CDR1 SEHNR and CDR2 FQNEAQ (reference sequence).

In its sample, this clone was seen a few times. The CDR3 nucleotides are TGTGCCAGCAGCCCAAGCAGGCAATGGAATGAGCAGTTCTTC. Its translation is CASSPSRQWNEQFF. V usage is TRBV7-3 and J usage is TRBJ2-1; no reliable D call. The CDR3 has 14 amino acids. Deletions cut 5 bases from V and 7 bases from J, with 15 bases between. Germline CDR1 reads SGHTA; CDR2 reads FQGTGA.

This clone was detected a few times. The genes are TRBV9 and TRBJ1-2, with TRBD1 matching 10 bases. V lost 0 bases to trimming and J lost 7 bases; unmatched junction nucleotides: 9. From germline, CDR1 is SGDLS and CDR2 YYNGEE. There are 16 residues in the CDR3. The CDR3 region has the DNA TGTGCCAGCAGCGTAGCCGGGACAGGGGTAGTGGGTGGCTACACCTTC. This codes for CASSVAGTGVVGGYTF. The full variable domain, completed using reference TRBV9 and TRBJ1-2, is DSGVTQTPKHLITATGQRVTLRCSPRSGDLSVYWYQQSLDQGLQFLIQYYNGEERAKGNILERFSAQQFPDLHSELNLSSLELGDSALYFCASSVAGTGVVGGYTFGSGTRLTVV.

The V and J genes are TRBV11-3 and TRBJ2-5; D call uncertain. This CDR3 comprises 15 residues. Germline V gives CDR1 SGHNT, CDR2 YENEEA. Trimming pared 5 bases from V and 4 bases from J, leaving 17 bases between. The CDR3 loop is CASSQGGGARETQYF. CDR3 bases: TGTGCCAGCAGCCAAGGTGGCGGCGCCCGAGAGACCCAGTACTTC.

CDR3 in DNA: TGTGCCAGTAGTCCCGGTGGAGTTCCAGCGTCCGAGACCCAGTACTTC. Its translation: CASSPGGVPASETQYF. This sequence joins TRBV19 and TRBJ2-5; D is undetermined. Germline V gene sequence: CDR1 LNHDA, CDR2 SQIVND (reference sequence). This CDR3 has 16 amino acids. The V gene lost 5 bases and the J gene lost 5 bases, with 21 bases spanning the gap.

This CDR3 reads CASSLEQGVNYEQYF. The CDR3 nucleotides read TGTGCCAGCAGCTTAGAACAGGGGGTGAACTACGAGCAGTACTTC. V gene TRBV7-6 combines with J gene TRBJ2-7, with 8 bases identical to TRBD1. The CDR3 length is 15 residues. CDR1 is SGHVS, CDR2 FNYEAQ, per germline. The V and J ends lost 1 base and 3 bases, in that order; junction bases with no gene match: 5.

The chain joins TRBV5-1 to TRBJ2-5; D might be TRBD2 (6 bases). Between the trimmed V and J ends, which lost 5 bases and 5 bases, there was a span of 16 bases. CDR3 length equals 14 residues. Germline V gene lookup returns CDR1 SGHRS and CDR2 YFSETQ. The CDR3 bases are TGCGCCAGCAGGAGCCGCACTAGCCTGGAGACCCAGTACTTC. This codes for CASRSRTSLETQYF.